The clone carrying this T cell receptor beta chain was picked up many times. Germline V gene data show CDR1 as SGHTA and CDR2 as FQGNSA. CDR3 length: 15 residues. Trimming shortened V by 0 bases and J by 7 bases, and 13 bases separated the two germline ends. This entry belongs to a study of blood T cell repertoires in COVID-19. Source study methods: Amplification of reference gene primers provided the estimated nucleated cell counts. TCRdb keeps only in-frame clones here, not all; method: immunoSEQ multiplex PCR. V and J calls and clone size come straight from that table; D and trimming were deduced from the DNA. The table lists roughly 140,000 clones, approximately 89% of them singletons.

The chain combines TRBV7-2 with TRBJ1-5, with D uncertain. This TCR came from a woman in her forties or fifties with acute or convalescent COVID-19. The sample comprised peripheral blood. For the CDR3, the DNA is TGTGCCAGCAGCTTAGCGGAAGGAGTTCGGCAGCCCCAGCATTTT. Protein product: CASSLAEGVRQPQHF.